A single sample gave rise to the 4 T cell receptor beta chains below, sequenced in a study of cytomegalovirus exposure and HLA in healthy donors. It was with 60 Vbeta and 13 Jbeta primers that the PCR ran. The table came from immunoSEQ multiplex PCR; TCRdb's copy has only in-frame clones and leaves some out. This sample has 250,000 to 350,000 clones, with 86% found just once. Sequencing was done on a sample of PBMCs. The receptors stem from a man aged 35-49 years in good health and CMV-seropositive.

The J gene is TRBJ2-2, the V gene TRBV14, with 10 bases fitting TRBD2. Germline V gene sequence: CDR1 SGHDN, CDR2 FVKESK. The CDR3 is 16 residues long. V lost 3 bases and J lost 6; bases outside the gene matches: 7. In nucleotides, the CDR3 is TGTGCCAGCAGCCACGAGCGGGAGGGCCCATCCGGGGAGCTGTTTTTT. Protein product: CASSHEREGPSGELFF.

This sequence joins TRBV4-2 and TRBJ2-7, with 8 bases fitting TRBD1. Germline CDR1 reads LGHNA; CDR2 reads YNFKEQ. The CDR3 runs 17 residues. With V trimmed by 0 bases and J by 6 bases, 13 bases remained unmatched. The DNA of the CDR3 is TGTGCCAGCAGCCAAGATCGGCAGGGGGCTTTATCGGTCGAGCAGTACTTC. Its translation is CASSQDRQGALSVEQYF.

About this clone itself: This sample includes further DNA sequences coding for the same CDR3. The V gene is TRBV19, the J gene TRBJ2-1; TRBD2 aligns across 12 bases. Per the germline V gene, CDR1 is LNHDA and CDR2 is SQIVND (reference sequence). The CDR3 extends over 15 amino acids. Losses at the gene ends were 2 bases for V and 7 bases for J; bases not matched to a gene: 3. The CDR3 nucleotides read TGTGCCAGTAGTATACTAGCGGGAGGGCCAAATGAGCAGTTCTTC. Its translation: CASSILAGGPNEQFF.

For the CDR3, the DNA is TGTGCCACCACCTTGCGGGGAGGTGCAGATACGCAGTATTTT. It encodes CATTLRGGADTQYF. V usage is TRBV6-5 and J usage is TRBJ2-3, with D perhaps matching TRBD2 (6 bases). The CDR3 covers 14 residues. Germline-derived CDR1 and CDR2 are MNHEY and SVGAGI. Between the trimmed V and J ends, which lost 10 bases and 4 bases, there was a span of 18 bases.